A selection of T cell receptor beta chains follows, all from one sample in a study of T cells in Graves' hyperthyroidism and ophthalmopathy. MiXCR, applied by TCRdb to the multiplex PCR reads, yields one record per CDR3 protein. The profile shows about 250,000 distinct CDR3 sequences, approximately 23% of them singletons. The sequenced sample was blood. The receptors here all came from a man aged 25-45 years with Graves' ophthalmopathy. Both conserved end residues are part of each CDR3. The D gene is left open where the match is weak. Some rows have no size entry. The others give once, few or many, or a class for an expanded clone.

NA TRBJ2-3 TRBV5-6 NA TGTGCCAGCAGCTTGGTGGGAGTTGGCACAGATACGCAGTATTTT CASSLVGVGTDTQYF
NA TRBJ2-7 TRBV5-1 NA TGCGCCAGCAGCTTCAACCCAAATGGGCGGGACAACTACGAGCAGTACTTC CASSFNPNGRDNYEQYF
once TRBJ2-7 TRBV25-1 NA TGTGCCAGCAGCACTGGCAGGGAGTCTCCCTACGAGCAGTACTTC CASSTGRESPYEQYF
NA TRBJ2-5 TRBV3-1 TRBD1 TGTGCCAGCAGCTCCCGGACAGGGGTGTTCAAAGAGACCCAGTACTTC CASSSRTGVFKETQYF
NA TRBJ1-4 TRBV11-1 TRBD1 TGTGCCAGCAGCTTGACAGGGTCGGATGAAAAACTGTTTTTT CASSLTGSDEKLFF
NA TRBJ1-4 TRBV10-3 NA TGTGCCATCAGCAAGGGCGGCACTAATGAAAAACTGTTTTTT CAISKGGTNEKLFF
many TRBJ2-5 TRBV5-6 TRBD1 TGTGCCAGCAGCTTCGGACAGGGAGATGCGCAGACCCAGTACTTC CASSFGQGDAQTQYF
NA TRBJ1-2 TRBV11-1 NA TGTGCCAGCAGCCGGGAAGACACTAACTATGGCTACACCTTC CASSREDTNYGYTF
few TRBJ1-1 TRBV20-1 NA TGCAGTGCTAGAACAGGGTGGATCGGTAACACTGAAGCTTTCTTT CSARTGWIGNTEAFF
NA TRBJ2-5 TRBV29-1 TRBD2 TGCAGCGTGAAAACTAGCGGGAGGGCGGGGGAGACCCAGTACTTC CSVKTSGRAGETQYF
NA TRBJ2-2 TRBV9 TRBD1 TGTGCCAGCAGCCCCCGGGACAGCCCCGGGGAGCTGTTTTTT CASSPRDSPGELFF
NA TRBJ2-2 TRBV24-1 TRBD1 TGTGCCACCAGTGACTCGGACAGGGAGGTCGGGGAGCTGTTTTTT CATSDSDREVGELFF
NA TRBJ2-1 TRBV6-1 TRBD1 TGTGCCAGCAGACGACAGGGTTACAATGAGCAGTTCTTC CASRRQGYNEQFF
NA TRBJ2-1 TRBV20-1 NA TGCGGTGCTAGAGATGACCGGTTAGCTTCGTCCTACAATGAGCAGTTCTTC CGARDDRLASSYNEQFF
NA TRBJ2-7 TRBV30 TRBD2 TGTGCCTGGAGCCTGGGACTAGCGGGAGGATACGAGCAGTACTTC CAWSLGLAGGYEQYF
NA TRBJ1-1 TRBV20-1 TRBD1 TGCAGTGCACCTGACAGGGGGCTCACTGAAGCTTTCTTT CSAPDRGLTEAFF
NA TRBJ1-1 TRBV7-8 TRBD1 TGTACCAGCCTTCTTGGACAGGGGGCAACTGAAGCTTTCTTT CTSLLGQGATEAFF
NA TRBJ2-7 TRBV29-1 TRBD1 TGCAGCGTAGCAAGCAGAGTGTTGACAGGGGGCTCCTACGAGCAGTACTTC CSVASRVLTGGSYEQYF
many TRBJ2-1 TRBV11-3 TRBD2 TGTGCCAGCAGCTTAGGGGGTAGCGGGAGAAAGGGGGAGCAGTTCTTC CASSLGGSGRKGEQFF
many TRBJ1-3 TRBV30 NA TGTGCCTGGAGTGTACAAGGGTCGAACACCATATATTTT CAWSVQGSNTIYF
NA TRBJ2-1 TRBV19 NA TGTGCCACCTCACGACGTCGTGCCTACAATGAGCAGTTCTTC CATSRRRAYNEQFF
NA TRBJ1-1 TRBV18 NA TGTGCCAGCTCACAGCAGGAAGTGAACACTGAAGCTTTCTTT CASSQQEVNTEAFF
few TRBJ1-2 TRBV20-1 TRBD1 TGCAGTGCTGCTACTTCCGGGACAGGGAACTATGGCTACACCTTC CSAATSGTGNYGYTF
NA TRBJ2-3 TRBV5-8 NA TGTGCCAGCAGCGCCCTAAGGGTAGATACGCAGTATTTT CASSALRVDTQYF
NA TRBJ1-4 TRBV6-1 NA TGTGCCACGGGGGCAAGTAATGAAAAACTGTTTTTT CATGASNEKLFF
many TRBJ1-1 TRBV30 TRBD1 TGTGCCTGGATGTGGCCGCCTACTCAGGGGGTAAACACTGAAGCTTTCTTT CAWMWPPTQGVNTEAFF
NA TRBJ2-7 TRBV7-9 NA TGTGCCAGCAGCCTTTCCGGGGACGGACTCTACGAGCAGTACTTC CASSLSGDGLYEQYF